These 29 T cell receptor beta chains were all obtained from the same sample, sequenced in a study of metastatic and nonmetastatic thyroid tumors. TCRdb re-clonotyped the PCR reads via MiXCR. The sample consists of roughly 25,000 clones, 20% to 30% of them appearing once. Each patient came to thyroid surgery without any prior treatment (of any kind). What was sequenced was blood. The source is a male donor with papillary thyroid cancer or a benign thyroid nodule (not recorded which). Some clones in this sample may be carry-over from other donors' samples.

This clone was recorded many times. The CDR3 bases are TGTGCCAGCAGCTTGTCCAGTTTGATCTTCTATGGCTACACCTTC. Its protein product is CASSLSSLIFYGYTF. This rearrangement joins TRBV5-4 to TRBJ1-2; D not resolved. Germline loops: CDR1 SGHNT, CDR2 YYREEE (reference sequence). The CDR3 is made up of 15 amino acids. Trimming stripped 1 base from V and 4 bases from J, with 14 bases between.

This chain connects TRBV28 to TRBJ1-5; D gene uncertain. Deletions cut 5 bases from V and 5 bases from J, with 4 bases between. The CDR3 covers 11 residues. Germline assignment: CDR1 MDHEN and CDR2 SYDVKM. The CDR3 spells CASSVDQPQHF. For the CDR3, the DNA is TGTGCCAGCAGTGTAGATCAGCCCCAGCATTTT.

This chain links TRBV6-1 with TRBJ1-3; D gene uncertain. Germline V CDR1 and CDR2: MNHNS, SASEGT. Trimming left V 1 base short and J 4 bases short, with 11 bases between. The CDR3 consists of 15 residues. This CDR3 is CASSEVAVGGNTIYF. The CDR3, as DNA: TGTGCCAGCAGTGAAGTTGCGGTTGGCGGAAACACCATATATTTT.

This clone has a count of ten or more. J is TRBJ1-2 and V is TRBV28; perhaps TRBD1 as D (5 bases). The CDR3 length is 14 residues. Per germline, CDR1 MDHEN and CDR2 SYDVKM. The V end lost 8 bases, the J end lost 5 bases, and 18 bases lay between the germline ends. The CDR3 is CASGSSGLQYGYTF. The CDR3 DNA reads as TGTGCCAGCGGCAGTTCAGGGCTCCAGTATGGCTACACCTTC.

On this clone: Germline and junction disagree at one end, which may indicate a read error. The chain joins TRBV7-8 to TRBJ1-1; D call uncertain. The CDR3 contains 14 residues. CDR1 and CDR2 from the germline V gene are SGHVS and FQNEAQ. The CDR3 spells CASSIRTYNTEGFF. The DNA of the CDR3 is TGTGCAAGCAGCATAAGGACGTATAACACTGAAGGTTTCTTT.

The CDR3 DNA reads TGCAGTGCTAGAGATAGGCGGACTAATGAAAAACTGTTTTTT. It is translated as CSARDRRTNEKLFF. J is TRBJ1-4 and V is TRBV20-1; D unresolved. The CDR3 has 14 amino acids. In germline, CDR1 is DFQATT, CDR2 SNEGSKA (reference sequence). V lost 0 bases and J lost 2, with 7 bases in between.

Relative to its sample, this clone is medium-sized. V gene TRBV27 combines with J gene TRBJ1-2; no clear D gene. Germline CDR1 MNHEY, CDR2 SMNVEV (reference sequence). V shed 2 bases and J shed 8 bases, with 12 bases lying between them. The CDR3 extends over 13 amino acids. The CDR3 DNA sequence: TGTGCCAGCAGTTTAAGAGGCTTTGTCGGCTACACCTTC. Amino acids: CASSLRGFVGYTF.

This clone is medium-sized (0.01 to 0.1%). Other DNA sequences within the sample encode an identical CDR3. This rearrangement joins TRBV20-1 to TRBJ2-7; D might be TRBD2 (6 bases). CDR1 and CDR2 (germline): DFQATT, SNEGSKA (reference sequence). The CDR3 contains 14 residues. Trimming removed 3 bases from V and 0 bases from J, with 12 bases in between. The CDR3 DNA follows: TGCAGTGCTAGTGTTCCGGGAGTCTCCTACGAGCAGTACTTC. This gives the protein CSASVPGVSYEQYF.

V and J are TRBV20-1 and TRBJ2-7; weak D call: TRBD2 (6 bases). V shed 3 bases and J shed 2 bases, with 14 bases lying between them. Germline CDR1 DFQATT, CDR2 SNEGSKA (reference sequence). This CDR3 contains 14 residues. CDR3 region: CSARAGRTTYEQYF. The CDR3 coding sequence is TGCAGTGCTAGGGCGGGACGGACGACCTACGAGCAGTACTTC.

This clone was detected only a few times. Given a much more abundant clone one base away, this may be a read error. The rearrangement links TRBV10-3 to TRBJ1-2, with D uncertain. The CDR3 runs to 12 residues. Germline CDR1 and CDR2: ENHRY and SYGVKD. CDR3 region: CAIRAPDYGYNF. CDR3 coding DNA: TGTGCCATCAGAGCTCCCGACTATGGCTACAACTTC.

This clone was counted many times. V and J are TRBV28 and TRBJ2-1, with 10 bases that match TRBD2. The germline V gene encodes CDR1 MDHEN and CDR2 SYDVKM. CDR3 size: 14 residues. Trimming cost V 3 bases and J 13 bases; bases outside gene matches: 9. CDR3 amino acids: CASSFRAGGWVQFF. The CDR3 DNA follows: TGTGCCAGCAGTTTTCGAGCGGGAGGGTGGGTTCAGTTCTTC.

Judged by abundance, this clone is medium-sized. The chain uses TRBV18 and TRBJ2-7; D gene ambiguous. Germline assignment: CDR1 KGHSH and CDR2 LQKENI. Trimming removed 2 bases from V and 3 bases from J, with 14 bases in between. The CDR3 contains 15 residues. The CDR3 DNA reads TGTGCCAGCTCACCATCTTCGACGGGTAACTACGAGCAGTACTTC. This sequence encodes CASSPSSTGNYEQYF.

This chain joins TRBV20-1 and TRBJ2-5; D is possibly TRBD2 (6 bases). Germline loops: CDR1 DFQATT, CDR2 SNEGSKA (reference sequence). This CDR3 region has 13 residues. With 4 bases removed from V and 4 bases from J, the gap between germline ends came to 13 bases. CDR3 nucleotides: TGCAGTGCTATGGTGGCGGGAACAGAGACCCAGTACTTC. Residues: CSAMVAGTETQYF.

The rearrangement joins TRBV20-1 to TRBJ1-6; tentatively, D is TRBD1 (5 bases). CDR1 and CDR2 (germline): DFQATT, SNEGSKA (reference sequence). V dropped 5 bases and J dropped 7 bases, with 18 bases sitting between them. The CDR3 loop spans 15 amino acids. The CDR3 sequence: CSAQRGWGGNSPLHF. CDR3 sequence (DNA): TGCAGTGCTCAGCGGGGGTGGGGTGGCAATTCACCCCTCCACTTT.

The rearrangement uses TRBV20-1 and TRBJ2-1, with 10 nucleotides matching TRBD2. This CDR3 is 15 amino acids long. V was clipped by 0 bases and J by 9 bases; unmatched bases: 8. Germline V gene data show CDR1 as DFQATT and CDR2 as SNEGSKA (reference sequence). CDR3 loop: CSARDLAGVDIEQFF. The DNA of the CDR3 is TGCAGTGCTAGAGACCTAGCGGGGGTTGATATTGAGCAGTTCTTC.

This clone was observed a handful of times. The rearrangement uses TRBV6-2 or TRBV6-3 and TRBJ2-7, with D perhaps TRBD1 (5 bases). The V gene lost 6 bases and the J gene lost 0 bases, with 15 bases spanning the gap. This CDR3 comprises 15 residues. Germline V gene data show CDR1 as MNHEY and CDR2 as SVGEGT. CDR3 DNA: TGTGCCAGCAGCCCAAATCTACAGGTCTCCTACGAGCAGTACTTC. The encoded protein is CASSPNLQVSYEQYF.

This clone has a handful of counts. CDR3 nucleotide sequence: TGTGCCAGCAGGTCCGGGACAGGGCCGCCCGGGGAGCTGTTTTTT. Its translation: CASRSGTGPPGELFF. The chain combines TRBV28 with TRBJ2-2; TRBD1 agrees at 9 bases. The CDR3 contains 15 residues. The V gene's germline CDR1 is MDHEN and CDR2 SYDVKM. V gave up 6 bases and J gave up 6 bases; unmatched junction bases: 8.

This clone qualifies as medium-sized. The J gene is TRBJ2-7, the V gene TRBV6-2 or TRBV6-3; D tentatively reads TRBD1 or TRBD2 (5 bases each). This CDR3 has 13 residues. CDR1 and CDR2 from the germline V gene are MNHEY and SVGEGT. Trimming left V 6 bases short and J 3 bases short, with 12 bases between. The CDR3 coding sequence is TGTGCCAGCAGCGCCGGGGCCTACTACGAGCAGTACTTC. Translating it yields CASSAGAYYEQYF.

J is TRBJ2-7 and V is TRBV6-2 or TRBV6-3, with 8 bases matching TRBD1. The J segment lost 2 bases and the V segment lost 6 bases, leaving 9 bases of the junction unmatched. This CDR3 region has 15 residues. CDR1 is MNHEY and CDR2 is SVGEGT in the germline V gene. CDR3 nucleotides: TGTGCCAGCAGACGAACAGGGGGATCGGCCTACGAGCAGTACTTC. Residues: CASRRTGGSAYEQYF.

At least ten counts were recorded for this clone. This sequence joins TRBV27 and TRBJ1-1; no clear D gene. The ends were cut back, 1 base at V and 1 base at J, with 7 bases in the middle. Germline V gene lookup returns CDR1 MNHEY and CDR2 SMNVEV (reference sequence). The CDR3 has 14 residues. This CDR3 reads CASSLFSGNTEAFF. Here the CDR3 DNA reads TGTGCCAGCAGTTTATTCTCAGGGAACACTGAAGCTTTCTTT.

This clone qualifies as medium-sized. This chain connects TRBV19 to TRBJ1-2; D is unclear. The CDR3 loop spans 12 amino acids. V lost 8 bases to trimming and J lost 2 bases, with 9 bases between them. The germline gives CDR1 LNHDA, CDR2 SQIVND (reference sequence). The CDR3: CASCPGNYGYTF. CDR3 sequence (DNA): TGTGCCAGTTGTCCAGGCAACTATGGCTACACCTTC.

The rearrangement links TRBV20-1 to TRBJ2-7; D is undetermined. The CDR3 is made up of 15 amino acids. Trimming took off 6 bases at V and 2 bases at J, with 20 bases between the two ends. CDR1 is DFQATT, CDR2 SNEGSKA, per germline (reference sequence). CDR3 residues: CSADGVVPDPYEQYF. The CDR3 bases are TGCAGTGCCGATGGGGTAGTCCCAGACCCCTACGAGCAGTACTTC.

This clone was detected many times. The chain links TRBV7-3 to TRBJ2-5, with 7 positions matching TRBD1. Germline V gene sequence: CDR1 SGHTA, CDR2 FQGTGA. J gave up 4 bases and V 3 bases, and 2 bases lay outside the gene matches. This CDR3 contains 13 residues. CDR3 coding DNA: TGTGCCAGCAGCTTCACAGGGGCAGAGACCCAGTACTTC. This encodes CASSFTGAETQYF.

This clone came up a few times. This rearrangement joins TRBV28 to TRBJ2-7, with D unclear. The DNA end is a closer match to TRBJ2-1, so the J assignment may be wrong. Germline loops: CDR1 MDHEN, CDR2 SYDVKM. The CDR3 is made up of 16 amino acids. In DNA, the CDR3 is TGTGCCAGCAGTGGTCTTGCGGTAGGGCCTAACAATGAGCAGTTCTTC. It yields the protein CASSGLAVGPNNEQFF.

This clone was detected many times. In nucleotides, the CDR3 is TGCAGCGGAGGGACTAGCGGGTATGAGCAGTTCTTC. The encoded protein is CSGGTSGYEQFF. The chain combines TRBV29-1 with TRBJ2-1; 12 bases fit TRBD2. The V and J ends lost 7 bases and 8 bases, in that order; junction bases with no gene match: 3. The germline V gene encodes CDR1 SQVTM and CDR2 ANQGSEA. The CDR3 spans 12 residues.

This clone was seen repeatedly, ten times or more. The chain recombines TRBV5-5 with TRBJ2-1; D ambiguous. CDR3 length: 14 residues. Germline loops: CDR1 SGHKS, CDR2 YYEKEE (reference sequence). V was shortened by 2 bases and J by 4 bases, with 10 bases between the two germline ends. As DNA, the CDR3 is TGTGCCAGCAGCTTTTTCACGTTTTACAATGAGCAGTTCTTC. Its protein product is CASSFFTFYNEQFF.

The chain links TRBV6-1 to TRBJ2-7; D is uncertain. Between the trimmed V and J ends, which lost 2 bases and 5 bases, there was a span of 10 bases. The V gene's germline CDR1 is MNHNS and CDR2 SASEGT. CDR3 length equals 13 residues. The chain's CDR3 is CASSEPVLDEQYF. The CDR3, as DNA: TGTGCCAGCAGTGAACCGGTACTCGACGAGCAGTACTTC.

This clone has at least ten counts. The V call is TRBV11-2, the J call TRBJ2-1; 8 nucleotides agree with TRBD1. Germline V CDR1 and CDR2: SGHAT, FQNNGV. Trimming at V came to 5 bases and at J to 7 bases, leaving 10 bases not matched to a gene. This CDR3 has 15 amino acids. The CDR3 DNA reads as TGTGCCAGCAGCCGCCCTGACAGGGGCGGGAATGAGCAGTTCTTC. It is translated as CASSRPDRGGNEQFF.

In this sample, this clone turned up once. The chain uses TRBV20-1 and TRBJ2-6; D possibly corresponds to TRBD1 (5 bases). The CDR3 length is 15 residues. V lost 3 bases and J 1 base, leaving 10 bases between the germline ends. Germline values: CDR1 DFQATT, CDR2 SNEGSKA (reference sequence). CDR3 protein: CSASRRGSGANVLTF. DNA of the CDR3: TGCAGTGCTAGTAGAAGGGGTTCTGGGGCCAACGTCCTGACTTTC.